The T cell receptor beta chain described here comes from a study of cytomegalovirus exposure and HLA in healthy donors. PCR involved 60 Vbeta and 13 Jbeta primers. Clones were read by immunoSEQ multiplex PCR, and TCRdb kept only the in-frame ones, dropping some. The sample yields some 100,000 clones, roughly 75% seen once. Germline values: CDR1 MNHEY, CDR2 SMNVEV (reference sequence). This CDR3 spans 14 amino acids. V gave up 7 bases and J gave up 0 bases, with 13 bases separating them. The receptor was isolated from a woman aged 18-29 years in good health and CMV-seropositive. Material: PBMCs. The chain has TRBV27 and TRBJ2-7; perhaps TRBD2 as D (7 bases). CDR3 amino acids: CASKERDTSYEQYF. The CDR3 DNA is TGTGCCAGCAAGGAGCGGGACACCTCCTACGAGCAGTACTTC.